This T cell receptor (beta chain) was retrieved from a study of CD8 T cells in Susac syndrome. RNA, at roughly 0.5 to 1 ug, was reverse transcribed with random hexamers. Amplification of the TCR beta CDR3 was carried out by immunoSEQ multiplex PCR, which spanned a total of 54 Vbeta and 13 Jbeta segments. TCRdb ran MiXCR on the immunoSEQ multiplex PCR reads and lists one entry per CDR3 protein. This table has around 120,000 distinct CDR3 sequences, around 94% appearing once. About this clonotype: Its antigen is not known.

Overall study results and limits: Regarding the TCR sequencing and HLA analysis, the study admitted that a relatively small number of individuals were involved.

The multiple sclerosis control group comprised treatment-naive patients with stable or active relapsing-remitting disease. Negative isolation was used for CD8+ and CD4+ T cells, and FACS enrichment was applied to TEMRA cells. The junction had 14 bases not matched to a gene; V was cut back by 6 bases and J by 6 bases. The CDR3 sequence is 16 residues long. Germline V gene lookup returns CDR1 SQVTM and CDR2 ANQGSEA. V is TRBV29-1 and J is TRBJ2-5, with 12 nucleotides matching TRBD1. Material for sequencing was CD4+ T cells from PBMCs. This clonotype was sampled from a human donor with multiple sclerosis. CDR3 sequence (DNA): TGCAGCGTAGTCCCCGGCGGGACAGGGGGCTTGAAGACCCAGTACTTC. It is translated as CSVVPGGTGGLKTQYF.